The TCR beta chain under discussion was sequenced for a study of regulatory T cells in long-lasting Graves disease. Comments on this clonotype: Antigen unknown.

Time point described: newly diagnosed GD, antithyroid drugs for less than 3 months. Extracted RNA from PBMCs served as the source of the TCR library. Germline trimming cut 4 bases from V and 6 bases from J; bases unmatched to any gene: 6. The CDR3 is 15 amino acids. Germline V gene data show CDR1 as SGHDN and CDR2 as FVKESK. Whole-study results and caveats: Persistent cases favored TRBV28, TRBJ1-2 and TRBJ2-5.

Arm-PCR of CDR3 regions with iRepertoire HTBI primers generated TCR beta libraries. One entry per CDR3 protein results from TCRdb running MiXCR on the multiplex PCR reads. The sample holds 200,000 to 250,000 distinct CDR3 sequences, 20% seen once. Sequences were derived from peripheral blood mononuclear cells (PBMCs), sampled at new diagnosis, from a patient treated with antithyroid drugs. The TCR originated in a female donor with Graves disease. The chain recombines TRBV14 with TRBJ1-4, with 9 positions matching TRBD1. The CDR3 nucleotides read TGTGCCAGCAGCCGGGCCGGGACAGGGTATGAAAAACTGTTTTTT. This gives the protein CASSRAGTGYEKLFF.